This T cell receptor (beta chain) is drawn from a study of blood T cell repertoires in COVID-19. On the study more broadly: Some COVID-19 samples were acute and others convalescent; all came from the United States, Italy and Spain. From T cells, B-cell-depleted T cells, or PBMCs came the material, which was cDNA or gDNA.

Profiled with immunoSEQ multiplex PCR; TCRdb holds only in-frame clones, not every one. Of 200,000 to 300,000 clones in the sample, around 86% were seen once. CDR3 length equals 16 residues. J was trimmed by 0 bases and V by 5 bases; bases with no gene match: 6. Germline CDR1 is MNHEY and CDR2 is SMNVEV (reference sequence). Participants spanned ages about 18 to 95 years and resided in 20 to 25 US areas. Cohorts were assigned according to the clinical history that participants reported. The source of this sequence is a woman aged 18 to 35 who had recovered from COVID-19. The gene calls are TRBV27 and TRBJ2-2; 7 bases are a match to TRBD2. The specimen sequenced was PBMCs or T cells enriched from blood (not recorded which). CDR3 sequence (DNA): TGTGCCAGCAGTCAACTCGCGGGGGCGAACACCGGGGAGCTGTTTTTT. This translates into CASSQLAGANTGELFF.